These 27 T cell receptor beta chains were all obtained from the same sample, sequenced in a study of vaccination effects on CD4 cells after COVID-19. Produced via immunoSEQ multiplex PCR; TCRdb's table is partial and in-frame only. The data hold some 40,000 clones, with around 80% observed a single time. The antigens for these receptors are not known. Cultured cells yielded isolated CD4+ T cells after nine to ten days. Infection dated between March and December 2020, before the Alpha, Beta and Delta variants reached the United States. Each person got two doses of an mRNA SARS-CoV-2 vaccine, BNT162b2 or mRNA-1273. Sequenced material: CD4+ T cells from PBMCs cultured without peptide, taken after COVID-19 vaccination. These receptors came from a human donor who had a prior SARS-CoV-2 infection.

A single count supports this clone. The chain recombines TRBV18 with TRBJ1-5, with D tentatively TRBD1 (5 bases). V was shortened by 2 bases and J by 0 bases, with 11 bases between the two germline ends. The CDR3 has 16 amino acids. The germline CDR1 and CDR2 sequences are KGHSH and LQKENI. The CDR3 spells CASSPVRGGSNQPQHF. The CDR3 nucleotides are TGTGCCAGCTCACCAGTTAGGGGTGGTAGCAATCAGCCCCAGCATTTT.

This chain joins TRBV5-1 and TRBJ2-5; 15 positions agree with TRBD2. The CDR3 has 15 residues. CDR1 and CDR2 (germline): SGHRS, YFSETQ. The V gene end was trimmed by 4 bases and the J gene end by 5 bases; junction bases not matched to a gene: 3. CDR3 in amino acids: CASSPGTSGGETQYF. The CDR3 DNA sequence: TGCGCCAGCAGCCCGGGGACTAGCGGGGGGGAGACCCAGTACTTC.

The CDR3 coding sequence is TGCGCCAGCAGCACGACAGGGGGGCGGATGAACACTGAAGCTTTCTTT. It translates to CASSTTGGRMNTEAFF. The chain joins TRBV5-1 to TRBJ1-1; 9 nucleotides agree with TRBD1. The CDR3 extends over 16 amino acids. V dropped 4 bases and J dropped 0; count of bases not matched to a gene: 7. Germline assignment: CDR1 SGHRS and CDR2 YFSETQ.

The J gene is TRBJ2-2, the V gene TRBV7-9; D remains unclear. The CDR3 runs 18 residues. Germline CDR1 reads SEHNR; CDR2 reads FQNEAQ (reference sequence). Trimming took off 2 bases at V and 4 bases at J, with 20 bases between the two ends. The CDR3, as DNA: TGTGCCAGCAGCTTATCTATAATCGTCCGCGCCACCACCGGGGAGCTGTTTTTT. It codes for CASSLSIIVRATTGELFF.

The rearrangement uses TRBV19 and TRBJ1-6, with D uncertain. CDR3 length: 12 amino acids. Germline assignment: CDR1 LNHDA and CDR2 SQIVND (reference sequence). Trimming left V 2 bases short and J 13 bases short, with 9 bases between. The DNA for the CDR3 is TGTGCCAGTAGTATAAGGCTAGGCCCCCTCCACTTT. Amino acids: CASSIRLGPLHF.

This rearrangement joins TRBV12-3 or TRBV12-4 to TRBJ1-1; D call uncertain. Trimming stripped 5 bases from V and 3 bases from J, with 7 bases between. The CDR3 contains 12 residues. For the CDR3, the DNA is TGTGCCAGCAGTCCAATCTACACTGAAGCTTTCTTT. It translates to CASSPIYTEAFF.

The rearrangement uses TRBV2 and TRBJ1-1; D ambiguous. The V end was cut by 6 bases, the J end by 5 bases, with 13 bases between. The CDR3 has 13 amino acids. The germline V gene has CDR1 SNHLY and CDR2 FYNNEI. CDR3 nucleotides: TGTGCCAGCAGGGCTCAGATTGGGACTGAAGCTTTCTTT. Protein product: CASRAQIGTEAFF.

The sample holds a few counts of this clone. The V gene is TRBV7-9, the J gene TRBJ2-5; D remains unclear. From germline, CDR1 is SEHNR and CDR2 FQNEAQ (reference sequence). The ends were cut back, 5 bases at V and 5 bases at J, with 15 bases in the middle. The CDR3 spans 14 residues. Here the CDR3 DNA reads TGTGCCAGCAGCCCCCGGAGTGCCCGGGAGACCCAGTACTTC. Translated, it gives CASSPRSARETQYF.

The chain uses TRBV6-5 and TRBJ1-2; D unresolved. Germline-derived CDR1 and CDR2 are MNHEY and SVGAGI. The CDR3 runs 12 residues. The V end lost 8 bases, the J end lost 0 bases, and 7 bases lay between the germline ends. The CDR3 sequence is CASRQANYGYTF. The CDR3 coding sequence is TGTGCCAGCCGGCAGGCTAACTATGGCTACACCTTC.

This clone was seen only a few times. This rearrangement joins TRBV11-3 to TRBJ2-1; D is unclear. CDR1 and CDR2 (germline): SGHNT, YENEEA. V lost 8 bases and J lost 0, with 8 bases in between. This CDR3 has 13 amino acids. The CDR3 DNA reads as TGTGCCAGCGAGATGAGCTCCTACAATGAGCAGTTCTTC. Its protein is CASEMSSYNEQFF.

The rearrangement joins TRBV14 to TRBJ2-2; TRBD2 matches 8 bases. The J segment lost 2 bases and the V segment lost 3 bases, leaving 5 bases of the junction unmatched. The CDR3 is 16 amino acids. CDR1 and CDR2 (germline): SGHDN, FVKESK. In DNA, the CDR3 is TGTGCCAGCAGCCACCGACTAGCGACCAACACCGGGGAGCTGTTTTTT. Residues: CASSHRLATNTGELFF.

The chain joins TRBV27 to TRBJ1-3, with D maybe TRBD1 (6 bases). Deletions cut 2 bases from V and 4 bases from J, with 9 bases between. CDR1 MNHEY and CDR2 SMNVEV come from the germline V gene (reference sequence). There are 14 residues in the CDR3. The CDR3: CASSLTGQGNTIYF. CDR3 bases: TGTGCCAGCAGTTTAACAGGGCAAGGAAACACCATATATTTT.

The chain recombines TRBV24-1 with TRBJ2-2; 8 nucleotides match TRBD2. V trimming: 1 base; J trimming: 1 base; junction bases outside the gene matches: 7. Germline CDR1 and CDR2: KGHDR and SFDVKD. The CDR3 has 18 residues. The CDR3 nucleotides read TGTGCCACCAGTGATTTACAAGCTAGCGGGTTGAACACCGGGGAGCTGTTTTTT. Translated: CATSDLQASGLNTGELFF.

This chain connects TRBV5-4 to TRBJ2-5, with TRBD1 matching over 10 bases. This CDR3 region has 15 residues. CDR1 is SGHNT and CDR2 is YYREEE in the germline V gene (reference sequence). V was pared by 4 bases and J by 2 bases, with 5 bases of the junction left unmatched. The CDR3 here is CASSDRGPQQETQYF. CDR3 nucleotide sequence: TGTGCCAGCAGCGACAGGGGGCCCCAACAAGAGACCCAGTACTTC.

In this sample, this clone turned up a few times. The genes are TRBV4-1 and TRBJ2-1; TRBD2 agrees at 13 bases. Losses at the gene ends were 0 bases for V and 2 bases for J; bases not matched to a gene: 16. The germline gives CDR1 MGHRA, CDR2 YSYEKL. This CDR3 region has 22 residues. The CDR3 protein is CASSQESLRGLAGRRTYNEQFF. For the CDR3, the DNA is TGCGCCAGCAGCCAAGAATCTCTTCGGGGACTAGCGGGGAGAAGGACCTACAATGAGCAGTTCTTC.

This clone was counted once. The J gene is TRBJ1-1, the V gene TRBV11-3; 9 nucleotides align to TRBD1. Germline V CDR1 and CDR2: SGHNT, YENEEA. V shed 0 bases, J shed 6 bases, and the junction held 5 bases outside the gene matches. CDR3 length: 15 amino acids. CDR3 region: CASSLEPTGGSEAFF. Written as DNA, the CDR3 is TGTGCCAGCAGCTTAGAACCGACAGGGGGATCTGAAGCTTTCTTT.

This chain uses TRBV6-5 with TRBJ2-7; D may be TRBD1 (6 bases). CDR3 length equals 14 residues. V lost 7 bases and J 0 bases, leaving 13 bases between the germline ends. Germline lookup yields CDR1 MNHEY and CDR2 SVGAGI. CDR3 nucleotide sequence: TGTGCCAGCACACGACAGGCCGACTCCTACGAGCAGTACTTC. It encodes CASTRQADSYEQYF.

J is TRBJ2-1 and V is TRBV18; D gene unclear. Trimming cost V 8 bases and J 2 bases, with 10 bases left between them. This CDR3 has 13 residues. Germline loops: CDR1 KGHSH, CDR2 LQKENI. The CDR3 bases are TGTGCCAGCCAGACGGGCCCCTACAATGAGCAGTTCTTC. Protein sequence: CASQTGPYNEQFF.

The gene calls are TRBV2 and TRBJ2-1, with D tentatively TRBD2 (5 bases). The CDR3 contains 15 residues. Trimming took off 6 bases at V and 7 bases at J, with 19 bases between the two ends. Germline loops: CDR1 SNHLY, CDR2 FYNNEI. The CDR3 DNA sequence: TGTGCCAGCAGCCGAAGTAGCGTGAGAGGTAATGAGCAGTTCTTC. Protein: CASSRSSVRGNEQFF.

The chain employs TRBV6-2 or TRBV6-3 and TRBJ2-1; D gene unclear. Looked up from germline, CDR1 is MNHEY and CDR2 is SVGEGT. With 0 bases removed from V and 2 bases from J, the gap between germline ends came to 2 bases. CDR3 length: 13 amino acids. The CDR3 here is CASSYSAYNEQFF. CDR3 DNA: TGTGCCAGCAGTTACTCGGCCTACAATGAGCAGTTCTTC.

The chain recombines TRBV7-9 with TRBJ1-1; TRBD1 is a possible D gene (5 bases). CDR3 length: 14 amino acids. V was shortened by 10 bases and J by 5 bases, with 20 bases between the two germline ends. Germline V gene sequence: CDR1 SEHNR, CDR2 FQNEAQ (reference sequence). The CDR3 sequence is CAIQGEGRGTEAFF. In DNA, the CDR3 is TGTGCCATCCAGGGCGAGGGAAGGGGAACTGAAGCTTTCTTT.

The gene calls are TRBV2 and TRBJ1-1; D ambiguous. The V gene's germline CDR1 is SNHLY and CDR2 FYNNEI. The V gene lost 2 bases and the J gene lost 1 base, with 20 bases spanning the gap. This CDR3 contains 18 residues. CDR3 amino acids: CASSENPPIGFGNTEAFF. CDR3 DNA: TGTGCCAGCAGTGAAAACCCCCCGATCGGGTTTGGGAACACTGAAGCTTTCTTT.

This clone was seen a few times. This chain's CDR3 is CASSLDLLGNEQFF. The CDR3 DNA is TGTGCCAGCAGCTTAGATCTTTTGGGGAATGAGCAGTTCTTC. The chain employs TRBV11-3 and TRBJ2-1; D not resolved. Germline V CDR1 and CDR2: SGHNT, YENEEA. The V end lost 0 bases, the J end lost 7 bases, and 10 bases lay between the germline ends. This CDR3 contains 14 residues.

The chain employs TRBV29-1 and TRBJ2-1, with 10 positions matching TRBD2. The CDR3 is 15 residues long. Looked up from germline, CDR1 is SQVTM and CDR2 is ANQGSEA. Trimming took 3 bases from V and 3 from J; bases not matched to a gene: 5. The CDR3 spells CSVDFLAGDYNEQFF. CDR3 bases: TGCAGCGTTGATTTCCTAGCGGGGGACTACAATGAGCAGTTCTTC.

The chain couples TRBV5-6 to TRBJ2-5; D is possibly TRBD1 or TRBD2 (6 bases each). The ends were cut back, 2 bases at V and 5 bases at J, with 19 bases in the middle. This CDR3 spans 16 amino acids. From germline, CDR1 is SGHDT and CDR2 YYEEEE. The CDR3 spells CASSFGGVRVMETQYF. CDR3 coding DNA: TGTGCCAGCAGCTTCGGGGGCGTACGTGTTATGGAGACCCAGTACTTC.

This sequence joins TRBV7-3 and TRBJ2-5; 10 bases match TRBD2. V dropped 2 bases and J dropped 3; count of bases not matched to a gene: 9. This CDR3 is 17 amino acids long. CDR1 is SGHTA, CDR2 FQGTGA, per germline. The CDR3 loop reads CASSLFGRLAGEETQYF. Written as DNA, the CDR3 is TGTGCCAGCAGCTTATTTGGGCGGCTAGCGGGAGAAGAGACCCAGTACTTC.

The CDR3 region is CASSRKDREETQYF. The CDR3 coding sequence is TGCGCCAGCAGCCGAAAGGACAGGGAAGAGACCCAGTACTTC. V and J are TRBV4-1 and TRBJ2-5; TRBD1 aligns across 8 bases. In germline, CDR1 is MGHRA, CDR2 YSYEKL. The trim removed 4 bases at V and 3 bases at J, leaving 4 bases unmatched. This CDR3 has 14 residues.